This T cell receptor beta chain originates from a study of shared clonotypes between healthy human individuals (dated by TCRdb to the early 2020s). For the study in its entirety: Three men and two women, aged 18 to 49 years, made up the cohort. For each donor, CD4 naive and CD4 memory were each given three plates, CD8 naive was given two plates, and CD8 memory was given one plate. To estimate repertoire size and how much clonotypes are shared between individuals, the study performed deep sequencing of blood TCR repertoires from 4 to 6 healthy adults. Different laboratories and diverse techniques were used to prepare libraries and sequence TCR repertoires, to increase sequencing depth and limit assay-specific biases. Per donor, leukapheresis produced somewhere between about 0.9 and 9.5 billion PBMCs.

Concerning this clone: The clone's antigen remains unknown. Base qualities are not at hand, and no much larger clone is one base apart.

TCR CDR3 regions were amplified from genomic DNA by multiplex PCR using the deep immunoSEQ assay. Extracted genomic DNA from each cell subset was spread evenly across all wells of several immunoSEQ 96-well plates, with each plate serving as a replicate. For sorted subsets, roughly 200 ng genomic DNA, equal to some 30,000 T cell genomes, was loaded into each replicate PCR. The purified libraries were quantified using a Qubit 3.0 fluorometer, sized with a Bioanalyzer 2100, and then quantified again using the KAPA Library Quantification kit. Every immunoSEQ 96-well plate was sequenced on a dedicated single-read 150-cycle Illumina NextSeq 550 flow cell. As for the authors' bioinformatics: Because only junctional sequences without quality scores were contained in the immunoSEQ output, filtering matching that applied to full-length reads could not be performed. To assign V/J genes and CDR3, sequences were annotated using PyIR, a Python wrapper for IgBLAST v1.9, with IMGT germline references. Reads were removed for weak V/J assignments (E-value above 1e-6), missing CDR3, stop codons, out-of-frame junctions, or ambiguous translated residues. V3J clonotypes were defined as sequences sharing the same inferred V gene, J gene, and CDR3 amino acid sequence. To compute the percentage overlap between repertoires, the number of shared unique clonotypes was divided by the size of the smaller repertoire. Repertoire richness was assessed with RTK rarefaction, the Chao1 estimator, and Recon v2.1 estimates of unobserved clonotypes. Generation probabilities were computed with OLGA for all TCRbeta clonotypes obtained by the gDNA method from a handful of donors. TCRdb provides this immuneACCESS table in a form limited to in-frame rearrangements. Some clones are lacking; in checked studies, under half of them reflect an unresolved V gene, and why the rest are absent is not known. The DNA gave D and trimming, while V, J and clone size come from that table. In all, the sample holds millions of clones, and 95% of those were seen once. In total, the top ten clones hold about 0.13% of the sample.

The donors were healthy, HIV-negative adults who had no recently reported acute infections or vaccinations. Every donor was a Caucasian adult residing in Nashville, Tennessee, USA. CD4+ T cells were enriched by magnetic negative selection, after which naive cells were positively selected on CD45RA and the negative fraction was taken as the memory subset. After blood collection by leukapheresis, PBMCs were isolated using Ficoll-Histopaque density gradient centrifugation and then cryopreserved in the vapor phase of liquid nitrogen. Analytical flow cytometry was used to check the purity and quantity of every magnetically sorted T cell population. Genomic DNA was isolated from every sorted fraction and measured by UV absorbance on a Nanodrop 2000c. The junction shows trimming of 5 bases on V and 3 bases on J, and the gene matches do not reach 3 bases of it. CDR1 and CDR2 are drawn from the germline V gene (reference sequence): SEHNR, FQNEAQ. CDR3 length: 15 amino acids, cysteine to phenylalanine. The sequence is cut down to CDR3 DNA, 45 bases in frame from base 1.

What the authors observed across the whole study: Even with the large sequencing depth, rarefaction of the sorted-subset datasets indicated that sequencing was incomplete. Naive subsets generally had larger estimated clonotype richness than memory subsets. When several donors were compared, the shared fraction of clonotypes was about 5.5% for naive CD4, around 3.5% for naive CD8, 2% to 2.5% for memory CD4, and approximately 0.4% for memory CD8. Sampling was restricted to blood, and TCR repertoires in tissues likely differ from the TCR repertoires found in blood. Pairwise subsampling indicated that sequencing depth was expected to affect the degree of clonotype sharing among donors. The genetic and exposure-history diversity represented was limited by the small number of donors. Compared with non-shared clonotypes, clonotypes shared by all four sorted-subset donors had higher generation probabilities.

Source material: naive CD4+ T cells sorted from blood. What the cell subset or site label conveys for this sample: CD45RA+ positively selected. The receptor's source is a man younger than 35 in good health. This chain joins TRBV7-9 to TRBJ2-2, with 10 bases matching TRBD2. The DNA sequence follows: TGTGCCAGCAGCCCCGGGACTAGCGACACCGGGGAGCTGTTTTTT. Its protein reads: CASSPGTSDTGELFF.